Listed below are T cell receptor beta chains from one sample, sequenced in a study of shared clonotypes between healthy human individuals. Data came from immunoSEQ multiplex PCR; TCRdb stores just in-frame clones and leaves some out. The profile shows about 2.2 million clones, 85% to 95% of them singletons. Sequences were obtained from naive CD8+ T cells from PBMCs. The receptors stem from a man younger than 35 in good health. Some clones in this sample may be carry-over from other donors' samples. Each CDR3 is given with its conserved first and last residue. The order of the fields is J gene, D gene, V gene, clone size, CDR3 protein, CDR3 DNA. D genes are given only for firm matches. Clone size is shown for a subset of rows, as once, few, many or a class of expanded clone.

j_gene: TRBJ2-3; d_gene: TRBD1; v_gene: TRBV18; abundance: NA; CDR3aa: CASSPGTAGTDTQYF; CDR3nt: TGTGCCAGCTCACCAGGGACAGCGGGCACAGATACGCAGTATTTT
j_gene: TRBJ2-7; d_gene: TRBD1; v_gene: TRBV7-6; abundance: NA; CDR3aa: CASSFSNTGQGAYEQYF; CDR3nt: TGTGCCAGCAGCTTCTCCAACACCGGACAGGGGGCCTACGAGCAGTACTTC
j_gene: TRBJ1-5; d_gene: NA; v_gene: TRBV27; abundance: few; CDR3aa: CASSLSSGGNQPQHF; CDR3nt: TGTGCCAGCAGTTTATCGTCAGGGGGCAATCAGCCCCAGCATTTT
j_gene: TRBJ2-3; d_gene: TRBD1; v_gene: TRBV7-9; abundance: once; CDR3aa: CASSLRQGRTDTQYF; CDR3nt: TGTGCCAGCAGCTTACGACAGGGGAGGACAGATACGCAGTATTTT
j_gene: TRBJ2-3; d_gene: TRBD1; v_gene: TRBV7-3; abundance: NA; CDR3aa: CASSFGTGRTDTQYF; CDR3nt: TGTGCCAGCAGTTTTGGGACAGGACGCACAGATACGCAGTATTTT
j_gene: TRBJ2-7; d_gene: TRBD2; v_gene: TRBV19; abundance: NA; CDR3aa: CASSILRASGSYEQYF; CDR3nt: TGTGCCAGTAGTATCCTCCGGGCTAGCGGATCCTACGAGCAGTACTTC
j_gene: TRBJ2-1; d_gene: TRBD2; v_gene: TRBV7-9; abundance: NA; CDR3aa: CASTDLAGGYNEQFF; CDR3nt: TGTGCCAGCACAGACCTAGCGGGAGGATACAATGAGCAGTTCTTC
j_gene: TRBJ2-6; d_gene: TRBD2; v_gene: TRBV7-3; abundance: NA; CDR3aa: CASSLPREGPSGANVLTF; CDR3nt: TGTGCCAGCAGCTTACCGCGGGAGGGCCCGTCTGGGGCCAACGTCCTGACTTTC
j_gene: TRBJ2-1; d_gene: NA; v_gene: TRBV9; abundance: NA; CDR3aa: CASSVGGKNEQFF; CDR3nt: TGTGCCAGCAGCGTAGGGGGTAAGAATGAGCAGTTCTTC
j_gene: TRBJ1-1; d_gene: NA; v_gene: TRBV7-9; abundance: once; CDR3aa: CASSLAGNRVEAFF; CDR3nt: TGTGCCAGCAGCTTAGCAGGGAACAGGGTTGAAGCTTTCTTT
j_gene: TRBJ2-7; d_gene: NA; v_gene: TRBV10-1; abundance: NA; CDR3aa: CAPYEQYF; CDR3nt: TGCGCCCCCTACGAGCAGTACTTC
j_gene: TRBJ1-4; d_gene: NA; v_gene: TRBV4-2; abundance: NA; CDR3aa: CASSQGTDGGEKLFF; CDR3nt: TGTGCCAGCAGCCAAGGGACCGACGGTGGTGAAAAACTGTTTTTT
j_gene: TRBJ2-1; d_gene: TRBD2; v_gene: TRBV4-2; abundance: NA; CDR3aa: CASSQIISREGHMYEQFF; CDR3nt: TGTGCCAGCAGCCAAATAATTAGTCGGGAGGGCCATATGTATGAGCAGTTCTTC
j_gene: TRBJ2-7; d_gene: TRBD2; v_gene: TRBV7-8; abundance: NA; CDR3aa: CASSPWTSSYEQYF; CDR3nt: TGTGCCAGCAGCCCGTGGACTAGCTCCTACGAGCAGTACTTC
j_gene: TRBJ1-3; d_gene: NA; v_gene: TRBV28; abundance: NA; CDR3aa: CASRTGTKESGNTIYF; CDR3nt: TGTGCCAGCAGGACTGGGACAAAGGAATCTGGAAACACCATATATTTT
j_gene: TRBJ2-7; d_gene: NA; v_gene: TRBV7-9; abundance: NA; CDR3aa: CASSPVDPYEQYF; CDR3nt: TGTGCCAGCAGCCCCGTTGACCCCTACGAGCAGTACTTC
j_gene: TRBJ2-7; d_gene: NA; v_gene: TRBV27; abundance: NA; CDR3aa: CASRGSSGNEQYF; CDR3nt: TGTGCCAGCAGGGGCTCCTCAGGGAACGAGCAGTACTTC
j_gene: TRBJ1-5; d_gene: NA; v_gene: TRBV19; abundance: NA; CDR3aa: CASSPGKLQPQHF; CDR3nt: TGTGCCAGTAGCCCGGGAAAGTTGCAGCCCCAGCATTTT
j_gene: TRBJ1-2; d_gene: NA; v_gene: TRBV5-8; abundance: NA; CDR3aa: CATFSYGYTF; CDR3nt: TGTGCCACCTTTTCCTATGGCTACACCTTC
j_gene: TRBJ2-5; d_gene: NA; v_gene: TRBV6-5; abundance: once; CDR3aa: CASSYLKGLGETQYF; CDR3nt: TGTGCCAGCAGTTATCTTAAGGGTTTAGGGGAGACCCAGTACTTC
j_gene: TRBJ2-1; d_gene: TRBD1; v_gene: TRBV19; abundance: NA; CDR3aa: CASGRQGRNEQFF; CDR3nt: TGTGCCAGTGGGAGACAGGGGAGGAATGAGCAGTTCTTC
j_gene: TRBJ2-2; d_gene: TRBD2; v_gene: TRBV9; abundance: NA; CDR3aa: CASSVSGSVAGELFF; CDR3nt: TGTGCCAGCAGCGTTAGCGGGAGCGTGGCCGGGGAGCTGTTTTTT
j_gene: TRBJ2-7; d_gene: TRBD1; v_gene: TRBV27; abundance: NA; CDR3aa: CASSTTGAEQYF; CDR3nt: TGTGCCAGCAGTACTACAGGGGCCGAGCAGTACTTC
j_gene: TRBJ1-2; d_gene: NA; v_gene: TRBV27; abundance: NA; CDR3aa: CASSSGFGATYGYTF; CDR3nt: TGTGCCAGCTCCTCCGGATTCGGGGCCACCTATGGCTACACCTTC
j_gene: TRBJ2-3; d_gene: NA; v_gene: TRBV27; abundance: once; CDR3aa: CASSQSEDLRTDTQYF; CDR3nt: TGTGCCAGCAGCCAGAGTGAAGACCTGCGCACAGATACGCAGTATTTT
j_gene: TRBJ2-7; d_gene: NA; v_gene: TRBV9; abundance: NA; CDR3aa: CASSATGSYEQYF; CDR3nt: TGTGCCAGCAGCGCCACCGGCTCCTACGAGCAGTACTTC
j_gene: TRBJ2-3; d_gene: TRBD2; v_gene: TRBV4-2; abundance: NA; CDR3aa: CASSQRAGFATDTQYF; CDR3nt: TGTGCCAGCAGCCAGAGAGCGGGATTTGCGACAGATACGCAGTATTTT
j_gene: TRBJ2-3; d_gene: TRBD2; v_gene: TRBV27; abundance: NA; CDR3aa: CASSYGRTDTQYF; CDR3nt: TGTGCCAGCAGTTACGGGAGGACAGATACGCAGTATTTT
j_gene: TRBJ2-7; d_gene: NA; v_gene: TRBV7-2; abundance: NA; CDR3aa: CASSLVSGVQYEQYF; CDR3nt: TGTGCCAGCAGCTTAGTCTCAGGGGTCCAATACGAGCAGTACTTC
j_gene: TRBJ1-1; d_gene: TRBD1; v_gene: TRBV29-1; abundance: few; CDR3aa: CSVDLTGGVYTEAFF; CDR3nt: TGCAGCGTTGATCTGACAGGGGGTGTGTACACTGAAGCTTTCTTT
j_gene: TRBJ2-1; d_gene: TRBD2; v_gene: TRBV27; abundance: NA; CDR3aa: CASSLSGRDNEQFF; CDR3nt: TGTGCCAGCAGTTTGAGCGGGAGGGACAATGAGCAGTTCTTC
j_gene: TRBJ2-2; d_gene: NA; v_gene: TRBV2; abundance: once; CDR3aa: CASMDGYTGELFF; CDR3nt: TGTGCCAGCATGGACGGATACACCGGGGAGCTGTTTTTT
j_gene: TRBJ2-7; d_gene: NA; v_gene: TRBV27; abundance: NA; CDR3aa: CASSPGTQQYF; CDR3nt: TGTGCCAGCAGTCCTGGGACACAGCAGTACTTC
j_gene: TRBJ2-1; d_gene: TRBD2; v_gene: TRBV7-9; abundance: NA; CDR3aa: CASSFRLADYNEQFF; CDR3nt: TGTGCCAGCAGCTTTCGACTAGCGGATTACAATGAGCAGTTCTTC
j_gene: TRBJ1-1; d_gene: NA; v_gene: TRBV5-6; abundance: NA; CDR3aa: CASSPRGAKNTEAFF; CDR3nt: TGTGCCAGCAGCCCCAGAGGAGCAAAGAACACTGAAGCTTTCTTT
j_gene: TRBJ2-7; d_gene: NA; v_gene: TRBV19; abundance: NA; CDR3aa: CATKGQLPYEQYF; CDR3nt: TGTGCCACCAAAGGACAGCTACCCTACGAGCAGTACTTC
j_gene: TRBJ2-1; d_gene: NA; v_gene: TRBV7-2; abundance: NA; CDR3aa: CASSLVGPGSYNEQFF; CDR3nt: TGTGCCAGCAGCTTAGTAGGTCCCGGCTCCTACAATGAGCAGTTCTTC
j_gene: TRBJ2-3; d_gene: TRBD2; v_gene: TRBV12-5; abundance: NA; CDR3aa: CASGSGGSDTQYF; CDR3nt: TGTGCTAGTGGTTCGGGGGGGTCAGATACGCAGTATTTT
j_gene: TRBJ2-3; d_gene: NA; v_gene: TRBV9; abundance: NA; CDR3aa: CASSPRDFRLIDTQYF; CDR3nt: TGTGCCAGCAGCCCGCGGGACTTCCGGCTCATAGATACGCAGTATTTT
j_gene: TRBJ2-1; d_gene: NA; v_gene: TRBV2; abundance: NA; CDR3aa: CASSEYPGPYNEQFF; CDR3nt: TGTGCCAGCAGTGAATATCCGGGCCCCTACAATGAGCAGTTCTTC
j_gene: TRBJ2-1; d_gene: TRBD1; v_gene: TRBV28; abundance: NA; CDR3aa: CASSLGQGSEQFF; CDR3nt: TGTGCCAGCAGTCTGGGACAGGGGAGTGAGCAGTTCTTC
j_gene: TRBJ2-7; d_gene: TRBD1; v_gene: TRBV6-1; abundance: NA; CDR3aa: CASGAFGQGSYEQYF; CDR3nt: TGTGCCAGCGGAGCGTTCGGACAGGGCTCCTACGAGCAGTACTTC
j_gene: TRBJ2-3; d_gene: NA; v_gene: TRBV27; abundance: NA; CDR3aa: CASSFVGSTDTQYF; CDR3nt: TGTGCCAGCAGTTTCGTTGGTAGCACAGATACGCAGTATTTT
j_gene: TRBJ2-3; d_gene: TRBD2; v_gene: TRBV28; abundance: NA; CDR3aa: CASSLVAGGPGDTQYF; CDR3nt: TGTGCCAGCAGTTTAGTAGCGGGAGGGCCAGGAGATACGCAGTATTTT
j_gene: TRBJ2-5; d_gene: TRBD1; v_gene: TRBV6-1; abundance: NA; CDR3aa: CASSEGTGSQETQYF; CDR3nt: TGTGCCAGCAGTGAAGGGACAGGGAGTCAAGAGACCCAGTACTTC
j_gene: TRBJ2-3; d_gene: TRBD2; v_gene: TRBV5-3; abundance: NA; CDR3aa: CARSLTSGRAPDTQYF; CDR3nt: TGTGCCAGAAGCTTGACTAGCGGGAGGGCCCCAGATACGCAGTATTTT
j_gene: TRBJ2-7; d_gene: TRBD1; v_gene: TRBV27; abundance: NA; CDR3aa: CASRPTGTGKTYEQYF; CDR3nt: TGTGCCAGCAGACCCACCGGGACAGGGAAGACCTACGAGCAGTACTTC
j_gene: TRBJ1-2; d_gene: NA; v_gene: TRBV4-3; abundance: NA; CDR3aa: CASSEDGTPNYGYTF; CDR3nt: TGCGCCAGCAGCGAAGATGGGACTCCTAACTATGGCTACACCTTC
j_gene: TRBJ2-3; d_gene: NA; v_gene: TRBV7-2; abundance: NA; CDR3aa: CASTLGGPRDTQYF; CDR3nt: TGTGCCAGCACCCTAGGGGGACCGAGGGATACGCAGTATTTT
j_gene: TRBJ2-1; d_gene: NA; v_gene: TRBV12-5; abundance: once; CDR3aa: CASGLSGSEQFF; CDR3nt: TGTGCTAGCGGACTGTCCGGGTCTGAGCAGTTCTTC
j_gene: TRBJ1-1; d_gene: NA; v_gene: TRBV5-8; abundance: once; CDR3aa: CASSQRVTEAFF; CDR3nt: TGTGCCAGCAGCCAGCGGGTCACTGAAGCTTTCTTT
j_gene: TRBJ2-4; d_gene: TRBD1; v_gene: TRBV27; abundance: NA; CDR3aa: CASSRDRTNIQYF; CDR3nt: TGTGCCAGCAGCCGGGACAGGACAAACATTCAGTACTTC
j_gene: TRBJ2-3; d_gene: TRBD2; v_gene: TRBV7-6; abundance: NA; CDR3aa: CASSLVLAGPTDTQYF; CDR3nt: TGTGCCAGCAGCTTAGTCCTAGCGGGACCCACAGATACGCAGTATTTT
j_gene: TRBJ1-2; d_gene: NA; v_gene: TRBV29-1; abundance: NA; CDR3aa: CSVRDIELPNYGYTF; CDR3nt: TGCAGCGTCCGGGACATCGAACTCCCTAACTATGGCTACACCTTC
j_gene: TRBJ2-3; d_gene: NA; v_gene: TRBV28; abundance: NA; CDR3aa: CASNPTGASITATQYF; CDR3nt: TGTGCCAGCAATCCGACAGGCGCGAGTATCACAGCTACGCAGTATTTT
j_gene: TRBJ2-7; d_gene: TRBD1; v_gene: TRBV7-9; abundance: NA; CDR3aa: CASSSRAGGAAYEQYF; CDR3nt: TGTGCCAGCAGCTCCCGCGCAGGGGGCGCGGCCTACGAGCAGTACTTC
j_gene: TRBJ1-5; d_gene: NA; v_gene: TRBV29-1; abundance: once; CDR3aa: CSVEIPGDEPQHF; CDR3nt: TGCAGCGTTGAAATACCAGGGGACGAGCCCCAGCATTTT